The clone carrying this T cell receptor beta chain appeared many times. This sample is part of a study of blood T cell repertoires in COVID-19. At the level of the study: Samples taken during acute and convalescent COVID-19 were collected in the United States, Italy and Spain. Nucleic acid was either cDNA or gDNA, and it came from T cells, B-cell-depleted T cells, or PBMCs.

This CDR3 contains 18 residues. Source study methods: Reference gene primer amplification yielded estimated nucleated cell counts. Some clones are missing from TCRdb's copy, which holds only in-frame ones; the method was immunoSEQ multiplex PCR. V and J calls and clone size are copied from that table; D and trimming were computed from the DNA. The sample includes around 180,000 clones, approximately 88% seen only once; the top ten take about 3.9%. The chain links TRBV21-1 to TRBJ1-2; no check of the table's D call, TRBD1, against the DNA was made. TRBV21-1 represents a pseudogene. Material for sequencing was peripheral blood. The receptor comes from a woman aged 30 to 39 with acute or convalescent COVID-19. The CDR3 loop reads CASSKDRLHDRGIYGYTF. CDR3 in DNA: TGTGCCAGCAGCAAAGACAGACTGCATGACAGGGGGATTTATGGCTACACCTTC.